A single sample is the source of the 6 T cell receptor beta chains below, sequenced in a study of blood T cells in healthy people across ages. A second PCR, run for roughly 6 to 11 cycles, used a sample-barcoded 5' primer plus a J-beta primer mix. TCRdb re-derived calls from the 5' RACE reads in MiXCR, one entry per CDR3 protein. Among over 1.5 million distinct CDR3 sequences listed, roughly 52% were seen once. Input material: blood. These receptors came from a woman aged 35 to 49 in good health.

This clonotype was seen ten or more times. The J gene is TRBJ2-3, the V gene TRBV12-3 or TRBV12-4, with a possible D match to TRBD2 (6 bases). The CDR3 is 15 amino acids. The V end lost 6 bases, the J end lost 0 bases, and 13 bases lay between the germline ends. The CDR3 reads CASSFGGPSTDTQYF. In DNA, the CDR3 is TGTGCCAGCAGCTTCGGGGGACCTAGCACAGATACGCAGTATTTT.

The chain couples TRBV4-2 to TRBJ2-5; 8 bases are shared with TRBD2. The CDR3 is made up of 16 amino acids. The germline V gene encodes CDR1 LGHNA and CDR2 YNFKEQ. Trimming cost V 0 bases and J 11 bases; bases outside gene matches: 14. The CDR3, as DNA: TGTGCCAGCAGCCAAGATGGGCGGGGGGCCCACAATGAGCAGTACTTC. The encoded protein is CASSQDGRGAHNEQYF.

This chain joins TRBV7-3 and TRBJ1-1; 8 bases fit TRBD1. V trimming: 4 bases; J trimming: 2 bases; junction bases outside the gene matches: 15. The length of the CDR3 is 18 residues. The germline CDR1 and CDR2 sequences are SGHTA and FQGTGA. Here the CDR3 reads CASSSHGTGSYVNTEAFF. The CDR3 DNA follows: TGTGCCAGCAGCTCCCACGGGACAGGCTCGTATGTCAACACTGAAGCTTTCTTT.

The rearrangement joins TRBV5-1 to TRBJ2-5, with D tentatively TRBD2 (5 bases). The V and J ends lost 1 base and 2 bases respectively, with 12 bases between them. The length of the CDR3 is 15 residues. Germline CDR1 is SGHRS and CDR2 is YFSETQ. In nucleotides, the CDR3 is TGCGCCAGCAGCTTGTCGGGAACTCAACAAGAGACCCAGTACTTC. This translates into CASSLSGTQQETQYF.

The table lists this clonotype with a few counts. V usage is TRBV7-2 and J usage is TRBJ1-2; D possibly corresponds to TRBD1 (6 bases). Trimming took off 5 bases at V and 1 base at J, with 17 bases between the two ends. CDR1 SGHTA and CDR2 FQGNSA come from the germline V gene. This CDR3 comprises 16 residues. In DNA, the CDR3 is TGTGCCAGCAGCCCACCCGGGACACCTTATAACTATGGCTACACCTTC. It translates to CASSPPGTPYNYGYTF.

This rearrangement joins TRBV14 to TRBJ2-3; D remains ambiguous. From germline, CDR1 is SGHDN and CDR2 FVKESK. The CDR3 extends over 14 amino acids. V lost 0 bases to trimming and J lost 4 bases, with 8 bases between them. CDR3 in DNA: TGTGCCAGCAGCCAAGAGATTTGGGCAGATACGCAGTATTTT. It translates to CASSQEIWADTQYF. The variable domain in full, with the rest retrieved from reference TRBV14 and TRBJ2-3, is EAGVTQFPSHSVIEKGQTVTLRCDPISGHDNLYWYRRVMGKEIKFLLHFVKESKQDESGMPNNRFLAERTGGTYSTLKVQPAELEDSGVYFCASSQEIWADTQYFGPGTRLTVL.